Listed below are T cell receptor beta chains from one sample, sequenced in a study of blood T cells in healthy people across ages. TCRdb called the 5' RACE reads again in MiXCR, with one record for every CDR3 protein. The table includes approximately 800,000 distinct CDR3 sequences, roughly 60% detected once. Sequencing was performed on blood. The receptor source for this set is a man between 25 and 39 years old in good health. CDR3s include the opening cysteine and the closing phenylalanine or tryptophan. The order of the fields is D gene, J gene, clone size, V gene, CDR3 protein, CDR3 DNA. D genes are given only for firm matches. The size of a clone is reported for some rows only, either as once, few or many, or as a class for expanded clones.

D: TRBD1; J: TRBJ2-7; size: few; V: TRBV20-1; CDR3: CSAENRGSYEQYF; DNA: TGCAGTGCCGAGAACAGGGGTTCCTACGAGCAGTACTTC
D: NA; J: TRBJ2-3; size: NA; V: TRBV20-1; CDR3: CSASLFWGDTQYF; DNA: TGCAGTGCTAGCCTGTTTTGGGGGGATACGCAGTATTTT
D: TRBD2; J: TRBJ2-5; size: NA; V: TRBV10-3; CDR3: CAISEGGEETQYF; DNA: TGTGCCATCAGTGAGGGGGGGGAAGAGACCCAGTACTTC
D: NA; J: TRBJ1-5; size: few; V: TRBV6-1; CDR3: CASSEDENQPQHF; DNA: TGTGCCAGCAGTGAAGATGAGAATCAGCCTCAGCATTTT
D: NA; J: TRBJ2-1; size: NA; V: TRBV7-2; CDR3: CASSFTFLNNEQFF; DNA: TGTGCCAGCAGCTTTACATTCCTTAACAATGAGCAGTTCTTC
D: TRBD1; J: TRBJ2-5; size: NA; V: TRBV20-1; CDR3: CSARGTGYETQYF; DNA: TGCAGTGCTAGGGGGACAGGGTACGAGACCCAGTACTTC
D: TRBD2; J: TRBJ2-4; size: NA; V: TRBV6-1; CDR3: CASRGGLARNIQYF; DNA: TGTGCCAGCAGGGGAGGACTAGCCCGAAACATTCAGTACTTC
D: NA; J: TRBJ2-1; size: NA; V: TRBV10-3; CDR3: CAIRVLDEQFF; DNA: TGTGCCATCAGGGTGTTAGATGAGCAGTTCTTC
D: TRBD2; J: TRBJ2-7; size: NA; V: TRBV7-2; CDR3: CASSSREGYEQYF; DNA: TGTGCCAGCAGCTCCAGGGAGGGCTACGAGCAGTACTTC
D: NA; J: TRBJ2-1; size: NA; V: TRBV10-3; CDR3: CAVSGVSSGEGYNEQFF; DNA: TGTGCCGTCTCGGGGGTTTCATCCGGGGAAGGTTACAATGAGCAGTTCTTC
D: TRBD2; J: TRBJ2-1; size: NA; V: TRBV12-3/TRBV12-4; CDR3: CASSSLAGGGEQFF; DNA: TGTGCCAGCAGTTCTCTAGCGGGGGGTGGTGAGCAGTTCTTC
D: NA; J: TRBJ2-1; size: NA; V: TRBV5-1; CDR3: CASSLEWGYNEQFF; DNA: TGCGCCAGCAGCTTGGAATGGGGGTACAATGAGCAGTTCTTC
D: NA; J: TRBJ1-3; size: NA; V: TRBV15; CDR3: CATSSPWGVNSGNTIYF; DNA: TGTGCCACCAGCAGCCCCTGGGGGGTCAACTCTGGAAACACCATATATTTT
D: TRBD2; J: TRBJ2-7; size: few; V: TRBV3-1; CDR3: CASSQPGLGSHEQYF; DNA: TGTGCCAGCAGCCAGCCGGGACTAGGCTCGCACGAGCAGTACTTC
D: TRBD1; J: TRBJ2-7; size: many; V: TRBV29-1; CDR3: CSAGTGFPSYEQYF; DNA: TGCAGCGCGGGGACAGGGTTTCCCTCCTACGAGCAGTACTTC
D: NA; J: TRBJ2-2; size: few; V: TRBV11-2; CDR3: CASSPLAGTTGELFF; DNA: TGTGCCAGCAGCCCCTTGGCAGGTACCACCGGGGAGCTGTTTTTT
D: TRBD1; J: TRBJ1-2; size: NA; V: TRBV2; CDR3: CATRTGEPYGYTF; DNA: TGTGCCACCCGGACAGGGGAACCCTATGGCTACACCTTC
D: TRBD1; J: TRBJ2-1; size: NA; V: TRBV28; CDR3: CASSPHRGPSYNEQFF; DNA: TGTGCCAGCAGTCCCCACAGGGGGCCCTCCTACAATGAGCAGTTCTTC
D: NA; J: TRBJ2-7; size: NA; V: TRBV11-2; CDR3: CASSLALWAESSYEQYF; DNA: TGTGCCAGCAGCTTAGCTCTTTGGGCGGAGAGCTCCTACGAGCAGTACTTC
D: TRBD1; J: TRBJ1-2; size: few; V: TRBV4-1; CDR3: CASSHPGQGRIYGYTF; DNA: TGCGCCAGCAGCCACCCGGGACAGGGGAGGATCTATGGCTACACCTTC
D: NA; J: TRBJ1-1; size: NA; V: TRBV30; CDR3: CACSGQLNTEAFF; DNA: TGTGCCTGTTCCGGACAGTTGAACACTGAAGCTTTCTTT
D: TRBD2; J: TRBJ2-7; size: NA; V: TRBV29-1; CDR3: CSAEGLAGSYEQYF; DNA: TGCAGCGCTGAAGGACTAGCGGGTTCCTACGAGCAGTACTTC
D: NA; J: TRBJ2-5; size: few; V: TRBV7-2; CDR3: CASSLGPSGRLETQYF; DNA: TGTGCCAGCAGCTTAGGGCCCTCGGGGCGGCTGGAGACCCAGTACTTC
D: TRBD2; J: TRBJ2-3; size: NA; V: TRBV7-2; CDR3: CASSINFGGGFTDTQYF; DNA: TGTGCCAGCAGCATAAACTTTGGGGGGGGATTCACAGATACGCAGTATTTT
D: TRBD2; J: TRBJ2-3; size: NA; V: TRBV20-1; CDR3: CSVRTSWSDTQYF; DNA: TGCAGTGTCAGGACTAGTTGGTCAGATACGCAGTATTTT
D: TRBD2; J: TRBJ2-1; size: NA; V: TRBV7-2; CDR3: CASSLVDTGGYNEQFF; DNA: TGTGCCAGCAGCTTAGTAGACACGGGGGGATACAATGAGCAGTTCTTC
D: NA; J: TRBJ1-2; size: NA; V: TRBV12-3/TRBV12-4; CDR3: CASSPSGISNYGYTF; DNA: TGTGCCAGCAGTCCGTCAGGGATATCCAACTATGGCTACACCTTC
D: NA; J: TRBJ1-2; size: NA; V: TRBV12-3/TRBV12-4; CDR3: CASSANTYGDGYTF; DNA: TGTGCCAGCAGTGCGAATACGTATGGGGATGGCTACACCTTC
D: TRBD2; J: TRBJ2-1; size: NA; V: TRBV5-1; CDR3: CASSPLSGRKNEQFF; DNA: TGCGCCAGCAGCCCCCTTAGCGGGAGAAAGAATGAGCAGTTCTTC
D: NA; J: TRBJ2-7; size: few; V: TRBV29-1; CDR3: CSVGEAYEQYF; DNA: TGCAGCGTTGGCGAGGCCTACGAGCAGTACTTC
D: TRBD2; J: TRBJ2-1; size: few; V: TRBV6-5; CDR3: CASSSRTSGSRANEQFF; DNA: TGTGCCAGCAGTTCTCGGACTAGCGGGAGTAGGGCCAATGAGCAGTTCTTC
D: NA; J: TRBJ1-5; size: once; V: TRBV11-2; CDR3: CASSLGGLRGQPQHF; DNA: TGTGCCAGCAGCTTAGGAGGGTTGAGGGGTCAGCCCCAGCATTTT
D: TRBD2; J: TRBJ2-5; size: few; V: TRBV10-3; CDR3: CAISESGLEETQYF; DNA: TGTGCCATCAGTGAGTCTGGACTAGAAGAGACCCAGTACTTC
D: NA; J: TRBJ2-3; size: NA; V: TRBV5-1; CDR3: CASRSVSEATDTQYF; DNA: TGCGCCAGCAGATCCGTGAGTGAAGCGACAGATACGCAGTATTTT
D: TRBD2; J: TRBJ2-5; size: NA; V: TRBV6-1; CDR3: CASSEAYGGETQYF; DNA: TGTGCCAGCAGTGAAGCGTACGGGGGGGAGACCCAGTACTTC
D: NA; J: TRBJ2-7; size: NA; V: TRBV4-3; CDR3: CASSQKDSSYEQYF; DNA: TGCGCCAGCAGCCAGAAGGACAGCTCCTACGAGCAGTACTTC
D: TRBD2; J: TRBJ2-1; size: few; V: TRBV6-5; CDR3: CAAASGGYNEQFF; DNA: TGTGCGGCCGCTAGCGGGGGCTACAATGAGCAGTTCTTC
D: TRBD1; J: TRBJ1-4; size: NA; V: TRBV7-8; CDR3: CASSVEAGQGGEKLFF; DNA: TGTGCCAGCAGCGTAGAGGCGGGACAGGGTGGTGAAAAACTGTTTTTT
D: NA; J: TRBJ1-2; size: NA; V: TRBV7-2; CDR3: CASSVSNNYGYTF; DNA: TGTGCCAGCAGCGTCAGTAATAACTATGGCTACACCTTC
D: NA; J: TRBJ2-7; size: NA; V: TRBV5-6; CDR3: CASRGGEADPYEQYF; DNA: TGTGCCAGCAGGGGTGGCGAGGCAGACCCCTACGAGCAGTACTTC
D: NA; J: TRBJ2-5; size: NA; V: TRBV20-1; CDR3: CSTKATGRETQYF; DNA: TGCAGCACGAAAGCAACGGGGAGGGAGACCCAGTACTTC
D: NA; J: TRBJ2-7; size: NA; V: TRBV12-3/TRBV12-4; CDR3: CASSLLGVWNEQYF; DNA: TGTGCCAGCAGCCTCTTGGGCGTGTGGAACGAGCAGTACTTC
D: NA; J: TRBJ2-5; size: NA; V: TRBV7-9; CDR3: CASSPGNEQYF; DNA: TGTGCCAGCAGCCCGGGAAATGAGCAGTACTTC
D: TRBD1; J: TRBJ1-6; size: once; V: TRBV12-3/TRBV12-4; CDR3: CASSGQGALNSPLHF; DNA: TGTGCCTCCTCAGGACAGGGCGCTTTAAATTCACCCCTCCACTTT
D: TRBD1; J: TRBJ1-1; size: few; V: TRBV6-2/TRBV6-3; CDR3: CASLTTGTGTMNTEAFF; DNA: TGTGCCAGCTTAACGACCGGGACAGGGACCATGAACACTGAAGCTTTCTTT
D: TRBD1; J: TRBJ1-2; size: few; V: TRBV2; CDR3: CASRGGTVGYTF; DNA: TGTGCCAGCAGGGGGGGGACAGTCGGCTACACCTTC
D: TRBD1; J: TRBJ2-7; size: NA; V: TRBV15; CDR3: CATSRGDRANSYEQYF; DNA: TGTGCCACCAGCAGAGGGGACAGGGCAAACTCCTACGAGCAGTACTTC
D: NA; J: TRBJ2-1; size: NA; V: TRBV7-9; CDR3: CASSRLEGLGEQFF; DNA: TGTGCCAGCAGCCGCCTAGAGGGCCTGGGTGAGCAGTTCTTC
D: TRBD1; J: TRBJ2-4; size: NA; V: TRBV6-5; CDR3: CASRIAGGANIQYF; DNA: TGTGCCAGCAGGATCGCAGGGGGCGCAAACATTCAGTACTTC
D: TRBD1; J: TRBJ2-7; size: NA; V: TRBV18; CDR3: CASSLMDRVVSGEQYF; DNA: TGTGCCAGCTCACTCATGGACAGGGTAGTGTCTGGAGAGCAGTACTTC
D: NA; J: TRBJ2-7; size: NA; V: TRBV5-1; CDR3: CASSDGVSYEQYF; DNA: TGCGCCAGCAGCGACGGGGTGTCCTACGAGCAGTACTTC
D: NA; J: TRBJ1-2; size: NA; V: TRBV7-8; CDR3: CASSLGGWENYGYTF; DNA: TGTGCCAGCAGCTTAGGGGGTTGGGAAAACTATGGCTACACCTTC
D: NA; J: TRBJ2-3; size: NA; V: TRBV7-2; CDR3: CASSPTNTDTQYF; DNA: TGTGCCAGCAGCCCTACCAACACAGATACGCAGTATTTT
D: NA; J: TRBJ1-2; size: NA; V: TRBV29-1; CDR3: CSGGALREAGYTF; DNA: TGCAGCGGTGGAGCGCTCCGGGAGGCCGGCTACACCTTC
D: NA; J: TRBJ2-7; size: NA; V: TRBV12-3/TRBV12-4; CDR3: CASSAGPGRNYEQYF; DNA: TGTGCCAGCAGTGCCGGACCGGGACGGAATTACGAGCAGTACTTC
D: NA; J: TRBJ1-1; size: many; V: TRBV10-3; CDR3: CATARTVTEAFF; DNA: TGTGCCACGGCAAGGACTGTGACTGAAGCTTTCTTT
D: NA; J: TRBJ2-1; size: NA; V: TRBV5-1; CDR3: CASGRIMGNEQFF; DNA: TGCGCCAGCGGACGAATAATGGGCAATGAGCAGTTCTTC
D: NA; J: TRBJ2-4; size: NA; V: TRBV3-1; CDR3: CASSQEVGQGLPAKNIQYF; DNA: TGTGCCAGCAGCCAAGAAGTGGGCCAGGGGCTGCCAGCCAAAAACATTCAGTACTTC
D: NA; J: TRBJ2-1; size: NA; V: TRBV27; CDR3: CASSPWGPYNEQFF; DNA: TGTGCCAGCAGTCCCTGGGGACCATACAATGAGCAGTTCTTC
D: NA; J: TRBJ1-1; size: NA; V: TRBV7-2; CDR3: CASCLAGANTEAFF; DNA: TGTGCCAGCTGCTTAGCAGGGGCTAACACTGAAGCTTTCTTT